This TCR beta chain was observed in a study of metastatic and nonmetastatic thyroid tumors. Study overall: Comparative analysis of repertoires was undertaken across blood and tumor or nodule tissue obtained from malignant and benign thyroid patients.

The germline V gene encodes CDR1 GTSNPN and CDR2 SVGIG (reference sequence). CDR3 length: 12 residues. Trimming took 4 bases from V and 9 from J; bases not matched to a gene: 5. Thyroid surgery was performed in patients who had received no treatment beforehand. By share of the sample, this clone is medium-sized. In the original analysis: Construction of a distant-metastasis classifier for papillary thyroid cancer relied on CDR3 differences across clinicopathological groups. TCRdb reprocessed the PCR reads using MiXCR. These V and J calls rely on TCRdb rather than the paper's analysis. The data hold 20,000 to 30,000 clones, with under 15% observed a single time.

The V gene is TRBV30, the J gene TRBJ2-1; TRBD2 aligns across 8 bases. Source material: blood. This TCR derives from a female donor with papillary thyroid cancer or a benign thyroid nodule (not recorded which). Some clones in this sample may be carry-over from other donors' samples. Written as DNA, the CDR3 is TGTGCCTGGATTAGCGGGGTAGGTGAGCAGTTCTTC. Amino acid sequence: CAWISGVGEQFF. The variable domain in full, with the rest retrieved from reference TRBV30 and TRBJ2-1, is SQTIHQWPATLVQPVGSPLSLECTVEGTSNPNLYWYRQAAGRGLQLLFYSVGIGQISSEVPQNLSASRPQDRQFILSSKKLLLSDSGFYLCAWISGVGEQFFGPGTRLTVL.